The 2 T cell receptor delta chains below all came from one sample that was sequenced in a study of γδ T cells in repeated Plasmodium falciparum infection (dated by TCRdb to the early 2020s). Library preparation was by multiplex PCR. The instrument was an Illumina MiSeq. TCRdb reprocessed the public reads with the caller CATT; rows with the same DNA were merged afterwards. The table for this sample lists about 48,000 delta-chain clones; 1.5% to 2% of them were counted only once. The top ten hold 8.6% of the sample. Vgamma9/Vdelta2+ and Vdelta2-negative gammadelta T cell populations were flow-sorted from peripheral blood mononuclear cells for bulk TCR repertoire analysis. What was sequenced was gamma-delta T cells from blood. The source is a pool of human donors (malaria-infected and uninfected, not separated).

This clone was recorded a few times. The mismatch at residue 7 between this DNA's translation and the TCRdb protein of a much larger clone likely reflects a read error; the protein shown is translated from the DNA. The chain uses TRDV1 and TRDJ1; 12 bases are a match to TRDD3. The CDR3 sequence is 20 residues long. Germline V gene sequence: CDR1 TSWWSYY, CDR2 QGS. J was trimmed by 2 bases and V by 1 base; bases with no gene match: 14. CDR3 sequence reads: CALGERTTTSGGYVTDKLIF. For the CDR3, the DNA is TGTGCTCTTGGGGAACGCACCACAACATCTGGGGGATACGTAACCGATAAACTCATCTTT.

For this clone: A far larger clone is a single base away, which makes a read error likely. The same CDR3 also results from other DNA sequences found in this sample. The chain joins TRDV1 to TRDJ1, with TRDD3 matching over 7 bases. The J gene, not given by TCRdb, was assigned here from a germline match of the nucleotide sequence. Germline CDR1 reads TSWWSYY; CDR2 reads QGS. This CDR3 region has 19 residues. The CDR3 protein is CALGVHVGGGGPGRDKLIF. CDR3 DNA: TGCGCTCTTGGGGTCCATGTAGGGGGTGGGGGACCCGGCAGGGATAAACTCATCTTT.